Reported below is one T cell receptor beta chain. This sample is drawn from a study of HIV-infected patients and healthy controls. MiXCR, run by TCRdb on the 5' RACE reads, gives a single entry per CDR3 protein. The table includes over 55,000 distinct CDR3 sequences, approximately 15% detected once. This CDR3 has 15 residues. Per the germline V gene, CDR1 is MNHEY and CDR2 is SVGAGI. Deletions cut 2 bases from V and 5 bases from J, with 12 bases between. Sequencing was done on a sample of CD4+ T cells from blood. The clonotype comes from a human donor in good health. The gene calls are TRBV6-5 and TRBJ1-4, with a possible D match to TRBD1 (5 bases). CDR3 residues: CASSYRGGDNEKLFF. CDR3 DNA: TGTGCCAGCAGTTACCGTGGGGGGGACAATGAAAAACTGTTTTTT.